This entry concerns a single TCR beta chain. Its cognate antigen is unknown. This record comes from a study of T cell responses to AZD1222 COVID-19 vaccine. Profiling relied on immunoSEQ multiplex PCR, and the TCRdb table lists in-frame clones only, not all of them. The sample holds 150,000 to 200,000 clones, about 87% seen once. Whole-study findings and limits: Donors were mostly white British, more females; clonal diversity possibly underestimated.

The material sequenced was peripheral blood, taken on day 0 of AZD1222 vaccination. The sequence was collected from an adult in good health.

The CDR3 spells CASSLWPGQNNQPQHF. The CDR3 DNA sequence: TGTGCCAGCAGCTTGTGGCCGGGACAGAACAATCAGCCCCAGCATTTT. The chain couples TRBV5-6 to TRBJ1-5, with 7 bases matching TRBD1. The V segment lost 1 base and the J segment 3 bases; nucleotides outside the gene matches: 7. This CDR3 is built from 16 residues. Germline assignment: CDR1 SGHDT and CDR2 YYEEEE.